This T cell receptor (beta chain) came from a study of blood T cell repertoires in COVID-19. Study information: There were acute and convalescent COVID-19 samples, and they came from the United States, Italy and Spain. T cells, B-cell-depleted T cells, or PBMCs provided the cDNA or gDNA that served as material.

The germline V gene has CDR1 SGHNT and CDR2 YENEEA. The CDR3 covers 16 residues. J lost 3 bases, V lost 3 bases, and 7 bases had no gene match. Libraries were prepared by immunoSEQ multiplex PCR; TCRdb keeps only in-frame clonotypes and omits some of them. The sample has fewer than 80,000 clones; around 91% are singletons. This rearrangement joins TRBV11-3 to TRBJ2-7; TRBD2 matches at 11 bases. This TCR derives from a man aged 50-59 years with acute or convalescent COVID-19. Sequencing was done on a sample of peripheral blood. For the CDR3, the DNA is TGTGCCAGCAGCTTTTTTCTAGCGGGAGGAGGCTACGAGCAGTACTTC. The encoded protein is CASSFFLAGGGYEQYF.